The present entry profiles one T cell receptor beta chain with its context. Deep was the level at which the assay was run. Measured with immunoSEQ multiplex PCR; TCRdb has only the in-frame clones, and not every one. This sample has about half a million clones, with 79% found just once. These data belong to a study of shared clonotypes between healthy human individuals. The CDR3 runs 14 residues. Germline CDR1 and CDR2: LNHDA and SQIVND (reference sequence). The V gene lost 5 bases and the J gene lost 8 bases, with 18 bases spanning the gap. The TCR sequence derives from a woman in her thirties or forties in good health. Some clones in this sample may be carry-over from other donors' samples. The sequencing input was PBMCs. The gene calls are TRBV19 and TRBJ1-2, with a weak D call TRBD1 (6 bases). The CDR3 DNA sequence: TGTGCCAGTAGTGCGCAACAGGGCAACGGGGGCTACACCTTC. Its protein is CASSAQQGNGGYTF.